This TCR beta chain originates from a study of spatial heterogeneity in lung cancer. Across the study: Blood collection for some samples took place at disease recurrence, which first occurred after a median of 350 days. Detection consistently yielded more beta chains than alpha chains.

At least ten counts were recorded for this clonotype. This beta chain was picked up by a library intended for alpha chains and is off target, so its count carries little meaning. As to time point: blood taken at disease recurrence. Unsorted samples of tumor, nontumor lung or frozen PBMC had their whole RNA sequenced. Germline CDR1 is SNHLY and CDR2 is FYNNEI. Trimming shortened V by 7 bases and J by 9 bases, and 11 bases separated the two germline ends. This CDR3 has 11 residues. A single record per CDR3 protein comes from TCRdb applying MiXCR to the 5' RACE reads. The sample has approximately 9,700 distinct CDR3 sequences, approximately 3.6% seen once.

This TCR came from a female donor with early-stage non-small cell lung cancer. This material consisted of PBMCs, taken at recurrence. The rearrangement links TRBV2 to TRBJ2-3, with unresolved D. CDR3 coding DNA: TGTGCCAGCACTTCGAGGCCAACGCAGTATTTT. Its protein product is CASTSRPTQYF.